This TCR beta chain was captured in a study of neurological immune-mediated disorders (dated by TCRdb to about 2019). Some background on the complete study: The study compared peripheral blood TCR-beta repertoires of HTLV-I-associated myelopathy (HAM/TSP) patients, multiple sclerosis patients and healthy controls using UMI-based sequencing. Longitudinal HAM/TSP donors and healthy donors each had 3 time-points at intervals of about 3-40 months. The cohort included about 70 subjects: approximately 15 with HAM/TSP, roughly 35 with multiple sclerosis, and about 20 healthy controls. Longitudinal samples, technical triplicates and paired sorted CD4+ and CD8+ T-cell subsets, alongside PBMC samples, were included among the 106 TCR-beta libraries.

What the work shows at the level of the full study, not this receptor alone: Expanded clones from different subjects shared no identical CDR3 amino acid sequences, which suggests that TCR-beta repertoires were private in all groups. TCR clonal expansion was greatest in HAM/TSP patients and smallest in MS patients, who ranked below even healthy controls.

This clonotype was seen at least ten times. The antigen this receptor binds is unknown. No base-level quality is on record; no much larger clone is a single base apart. To synthesize cDNA, template-switch 5'RACE was performed with a primer carrying a 10-nucleotide random unique molecular identifier so that each TCR transcript was tagged. Each sequencing run produced over 160 million TCR-beta sequences covering 15-18 subjects. Total RNA was extracted with the RNeasy kit. The KAPA Real-time Library Amplification kit was used to amplify TCR-beta VDJ regions with primers targeting the TCR constant region and the 5'RACE anchor. Sample indexes and Illumina adaptors were added in a first PCR, and a second PCR then increased library yield. After Ampure bead purification, the TCR product of roughly 650 bp was size-selected on a 2% E-gel SizeSelection system. Before pooling, libraries had their quality checked on a Bioanalyzer, their concentration measured with Qubit, and their quantity determined with the Kapa Library Quantification kit. Paired-end 2 x 150 bp sequencing of the libraries was performed on an Illumina HiSeq 2500. To increase sequence diversity, roughly 24-32% phiX was spiked into each library pool. The paper's processing steps were these. Quality-filtered reads were processed with the UMI-based MiGEC pipeline, which removed over 80% of raw TCR sequences during error correction. IMGT germline references were used for alignment of VDJ genes, and clonotypes were defined by a unique CDR3 amino acid sequence together with V-J genes. Clonal expansion, Shannon diversity, and CDR3 relatedness (CalcPairwiseDistances, ClusterSamples) were evaluated with VDJtools, and phylogenetic trees were built with CLCbio workbench. Expanded clones were defined as having at least 8 unique UMIs, based on coefficient-of-variation modelling across technical triplicates. TCRdb passed the public sequencing reads through fastp at Q25 and MiXCR, retaining productive beta sequences. Entries are consolidated by CDR3 protein sequence, retaining the most common genes and DNA. Here the V and J calls rest on TCRdb's processing, not on the authors' analysis. The sample contains 100,000 or so distinct CDR3 sequences, approximately 13% of them found a single time. The leading ten clones occupy roughly 4.8% of the sample.

Interpreted using the paper, the time point label stands for: longitudinal time-point 2. For unsorted PBMC libraries, 2 million PBMCs were used after storage in RNAlater at -80 degrees C until RNA extraction. Peripheral blood was subjected to Ficoll-Hypaque density gradient centrifugation to isolate PBMCs, which were then cryopreserved in liquid nitrogen. This TCR was sampled from a female donor with HTLV-1-associated myelopathy (HAM/TSP). Input material: PBMCs.

The CDR3 is CASSLGDRGTADGYTF. The nucleotides are TGTGCCAGCAGCTTAGGGGACAGGGGAACGGCGGATGGCTACACCTTC. The chain uses TRBV11-1 and TRBJ1-2, with 10 bases matching TRBD1. The CDR3 starts with the cysteine, ends with the phenylalanine, and has 16 residues. The kept DNA is CDR3 alone, 48 bases in frame from the first base. CDR1 and CDR2 are drawn from the germline V gene (reference sequence): SGHAT, FQDESV. At the junction V is shortened by 1 base and J by 6 bases; bases outside the gene matches: 8.